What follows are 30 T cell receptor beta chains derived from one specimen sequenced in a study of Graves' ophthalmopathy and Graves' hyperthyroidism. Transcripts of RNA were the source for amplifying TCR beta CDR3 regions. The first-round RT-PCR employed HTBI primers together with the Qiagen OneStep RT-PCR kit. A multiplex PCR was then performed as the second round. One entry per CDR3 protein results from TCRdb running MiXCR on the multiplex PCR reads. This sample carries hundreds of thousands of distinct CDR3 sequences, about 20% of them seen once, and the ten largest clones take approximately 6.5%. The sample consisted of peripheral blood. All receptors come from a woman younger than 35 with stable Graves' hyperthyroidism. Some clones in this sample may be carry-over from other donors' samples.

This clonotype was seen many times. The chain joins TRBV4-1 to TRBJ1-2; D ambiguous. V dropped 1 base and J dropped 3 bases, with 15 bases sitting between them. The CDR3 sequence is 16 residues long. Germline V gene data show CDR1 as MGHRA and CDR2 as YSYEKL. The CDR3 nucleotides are TGCGCCAGCAGCCAAGTTATGTGGTTAGGCCACTATGGCTACACCTTC. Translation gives CASSQVMWLGHYGYTF.

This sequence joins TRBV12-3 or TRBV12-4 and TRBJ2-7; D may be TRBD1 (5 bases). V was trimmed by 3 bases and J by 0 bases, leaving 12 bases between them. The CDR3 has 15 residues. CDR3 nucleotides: TGTGCCAGCAGTTTGGGGCTCCTTAGCTCCTACGAGCAGTACTTC. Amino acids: CASSLGLLSSYEQYF.

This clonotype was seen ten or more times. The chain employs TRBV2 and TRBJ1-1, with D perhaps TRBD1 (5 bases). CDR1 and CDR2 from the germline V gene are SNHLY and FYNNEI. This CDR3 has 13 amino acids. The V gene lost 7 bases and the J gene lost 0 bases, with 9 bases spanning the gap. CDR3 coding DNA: TGTGCCAGCACAGCAGGGCTGAACACTGAAGCTTTCTTT. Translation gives CASTAGLNTEAFF.

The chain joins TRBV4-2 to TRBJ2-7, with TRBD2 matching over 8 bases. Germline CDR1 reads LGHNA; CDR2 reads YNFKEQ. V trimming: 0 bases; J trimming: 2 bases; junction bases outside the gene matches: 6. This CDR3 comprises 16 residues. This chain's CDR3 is CASSQDPSGGPYEQYF. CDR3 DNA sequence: TGTGCCAGCAGCCAAGATCCCAGCGGGGGTCCCTACGAGCAGTACTTC.

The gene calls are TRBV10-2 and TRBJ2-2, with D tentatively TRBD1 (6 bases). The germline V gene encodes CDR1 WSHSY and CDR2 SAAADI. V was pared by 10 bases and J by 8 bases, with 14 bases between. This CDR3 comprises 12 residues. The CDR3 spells CAISGAPGELFF. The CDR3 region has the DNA TGCGCCATCTCAGGGGCTCCGGGGGAGCTGTTTTTT.

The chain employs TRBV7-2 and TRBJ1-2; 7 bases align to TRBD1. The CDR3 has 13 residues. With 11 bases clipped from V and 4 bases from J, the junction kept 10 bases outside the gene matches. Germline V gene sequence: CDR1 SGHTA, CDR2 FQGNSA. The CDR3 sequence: CAGRTGEGYGYTF. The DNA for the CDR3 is TGTGCCGGGAGGACAGGTGAAGGCTATGGCTACACCTTC. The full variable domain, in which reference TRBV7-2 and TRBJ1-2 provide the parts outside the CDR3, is GAGVSQSPSNKVTEKGKDVELRCDPISGHTALYWYRQSLGQGLEFLIYFQGNSAPDKSGLPSDRFSAERTGGSVSTLTIQRTQQEDSAVYLCAGRTGEGYGYTFGSGTRLTVV.

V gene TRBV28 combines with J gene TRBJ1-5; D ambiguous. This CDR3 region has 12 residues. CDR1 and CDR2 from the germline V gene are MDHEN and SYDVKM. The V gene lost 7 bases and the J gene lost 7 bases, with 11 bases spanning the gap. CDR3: CASTLQQQPQHF. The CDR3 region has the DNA TGTGCCAGCACCCTCCAGCAACAGCCCCAGCATTTT.

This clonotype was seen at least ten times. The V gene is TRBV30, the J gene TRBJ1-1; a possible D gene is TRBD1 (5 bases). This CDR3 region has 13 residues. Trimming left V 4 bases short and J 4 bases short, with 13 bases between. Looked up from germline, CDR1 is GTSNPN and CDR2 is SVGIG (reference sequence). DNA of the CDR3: TGTGCCTGGATGCTAACAGGTTTCACTGAAGCTTTCTTT. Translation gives CAWMLTGFTEAFF.

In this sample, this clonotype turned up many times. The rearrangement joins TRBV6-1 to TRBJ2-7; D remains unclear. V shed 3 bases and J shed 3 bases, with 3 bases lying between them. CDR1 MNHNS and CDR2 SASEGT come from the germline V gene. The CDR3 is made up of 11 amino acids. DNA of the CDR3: TGTGCCAGCAGTGACGACTACGAGCAGTACTTC. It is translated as CASSDDYEQYF.

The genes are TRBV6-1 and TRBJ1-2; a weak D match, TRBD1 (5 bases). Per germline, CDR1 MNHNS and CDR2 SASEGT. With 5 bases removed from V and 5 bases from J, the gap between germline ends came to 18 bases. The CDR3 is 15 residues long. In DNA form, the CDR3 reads TGTGCCAGCAGTCTCCGGGACGCAAGTTTTTATGGCTACACCTTC. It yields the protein CASSLRDASFYGYTF.

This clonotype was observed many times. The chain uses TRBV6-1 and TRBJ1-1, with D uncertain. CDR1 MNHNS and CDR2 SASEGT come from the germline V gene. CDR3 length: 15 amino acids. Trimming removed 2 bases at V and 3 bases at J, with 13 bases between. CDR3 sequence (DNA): TGTGCCAGCAGTGAATCTCAGGACGGATACACTGAAGCTTTCTTT. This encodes CASSESQDGYTEAFF.

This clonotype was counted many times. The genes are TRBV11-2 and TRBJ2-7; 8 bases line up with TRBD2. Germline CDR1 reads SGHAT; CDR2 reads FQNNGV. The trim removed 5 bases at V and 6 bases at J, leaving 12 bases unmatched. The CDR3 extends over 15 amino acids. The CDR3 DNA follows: TGTGCCAGCAGCCATCGGGGGGGGACTCTACGCGAGCAGTACTTC. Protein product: CASSHRGGTLREQYF.

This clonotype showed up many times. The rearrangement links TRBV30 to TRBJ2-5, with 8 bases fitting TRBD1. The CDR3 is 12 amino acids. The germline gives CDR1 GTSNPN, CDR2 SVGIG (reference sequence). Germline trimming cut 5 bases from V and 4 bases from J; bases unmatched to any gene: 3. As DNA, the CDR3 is TGTGCCTGGGTAGGACAGGGAGAGACCCAGTACTTC. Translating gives CAWVGQGETQYF.

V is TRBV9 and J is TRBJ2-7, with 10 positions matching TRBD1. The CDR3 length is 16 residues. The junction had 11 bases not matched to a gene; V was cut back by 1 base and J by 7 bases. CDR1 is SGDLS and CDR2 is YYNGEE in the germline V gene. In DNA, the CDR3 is TGTGCCAGCAGCGTAAGAGGTGGGACAGGGGACGGAGAGCAGTACTTC. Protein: CASSVRGGTGDGEQYF. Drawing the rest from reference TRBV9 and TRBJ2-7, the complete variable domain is DSGVTQTPKHLITATGQRVTLRCSPRSGDLSVYWYQQSLDQGLQFLIQYYNGEERAKGNILERFSAQQFPDLHSELNLSSLELGDSALYFCASSVRGGTGDGEQYFGPGTRLTVT.

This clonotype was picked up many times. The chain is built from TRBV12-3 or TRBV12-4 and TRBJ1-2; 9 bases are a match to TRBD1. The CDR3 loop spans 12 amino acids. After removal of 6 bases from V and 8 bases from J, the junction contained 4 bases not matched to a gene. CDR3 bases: TGTGCCAGCAGACAGGGACAGGGAGGCTACACCTTC. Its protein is CASRQGQGGYTF.

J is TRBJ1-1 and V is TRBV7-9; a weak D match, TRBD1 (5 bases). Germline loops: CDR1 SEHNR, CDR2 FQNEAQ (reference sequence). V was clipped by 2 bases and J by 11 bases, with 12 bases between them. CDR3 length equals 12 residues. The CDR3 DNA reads TGTGCCAGCAGCTTACGGGGGATTTGGGCTTTCTTT. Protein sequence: CASSLRGIWAFF.

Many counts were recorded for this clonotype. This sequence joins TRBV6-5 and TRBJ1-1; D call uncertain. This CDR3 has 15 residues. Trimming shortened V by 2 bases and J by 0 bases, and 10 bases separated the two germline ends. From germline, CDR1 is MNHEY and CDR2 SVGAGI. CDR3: CASSYRQRLNTEAFF. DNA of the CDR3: TGTGCCAGCAGTTACCGGCAGCGGTTGAACACTGAAGCTTTCTTT.

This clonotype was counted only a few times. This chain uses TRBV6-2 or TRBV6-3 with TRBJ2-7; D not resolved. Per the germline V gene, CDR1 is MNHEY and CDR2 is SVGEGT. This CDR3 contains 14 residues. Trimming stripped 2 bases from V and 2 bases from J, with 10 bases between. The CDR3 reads CASSYTATPYEQYF. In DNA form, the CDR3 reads TGTGCCAGCAGTTACACGGCAACACCCTACGAGCAGTACTTC.

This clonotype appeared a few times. Here the CDR3 DNA reads TGCGCCAGCAGCTCCCAATCCTTCGGCGAGACCCAGTACTTC. The encoded protein is CASSSQSFGETQYF. This sequence joins TRBV4-1 and TRBJ2-5, with D unresolved. Germline assignment: CDR1 MGHRA and CDR2 YSYEKL. Trimming stripped 5 bases from V and 5 bases from J, with 15 bases between. The CDR3 is 14 amino acids.

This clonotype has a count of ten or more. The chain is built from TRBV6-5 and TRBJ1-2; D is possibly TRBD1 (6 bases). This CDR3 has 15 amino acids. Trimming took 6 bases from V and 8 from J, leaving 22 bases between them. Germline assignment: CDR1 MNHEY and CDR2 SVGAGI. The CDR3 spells CASSLDSVTMSGYTF. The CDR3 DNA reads TGTGCCAGCAGCCTGGACAGTGTCACTATGAGCGGCTACACCTTC.

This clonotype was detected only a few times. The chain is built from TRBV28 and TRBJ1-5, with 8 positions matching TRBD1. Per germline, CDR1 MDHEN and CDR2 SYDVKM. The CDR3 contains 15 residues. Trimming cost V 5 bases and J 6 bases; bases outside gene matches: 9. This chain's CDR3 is CASSLDRGLSQPQHF. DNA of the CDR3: TGTGCCAGCAGTCTAGACAGGGGATTATCTCAGCCCCAGCATTTT.

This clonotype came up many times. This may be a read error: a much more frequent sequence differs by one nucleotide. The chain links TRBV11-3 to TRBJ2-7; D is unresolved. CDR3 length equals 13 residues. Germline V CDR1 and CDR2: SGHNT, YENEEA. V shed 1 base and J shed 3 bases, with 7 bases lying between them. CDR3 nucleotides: TGTGCCAGCAGCTTAGGGCCATACTACGAGCAGTACTTC. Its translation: CASSLGPYYEQYF.

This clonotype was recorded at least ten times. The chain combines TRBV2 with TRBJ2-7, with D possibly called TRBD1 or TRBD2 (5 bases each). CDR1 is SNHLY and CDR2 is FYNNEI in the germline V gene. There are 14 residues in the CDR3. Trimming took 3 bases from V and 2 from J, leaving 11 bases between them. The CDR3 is CASSDGDQTYEQYF. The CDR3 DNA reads TGTGCCAGCAGTGATGGGGACCAGACCTACGAGCAGTACTTC.

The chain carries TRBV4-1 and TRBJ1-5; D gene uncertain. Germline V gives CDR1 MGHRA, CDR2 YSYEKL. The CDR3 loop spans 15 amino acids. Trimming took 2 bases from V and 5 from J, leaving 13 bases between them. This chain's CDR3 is CASSQHRTGDQPQHF. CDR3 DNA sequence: TGCGCCAGCAGCCAACATAGGACCGGAGATCAGCCCCAGCATTTT.

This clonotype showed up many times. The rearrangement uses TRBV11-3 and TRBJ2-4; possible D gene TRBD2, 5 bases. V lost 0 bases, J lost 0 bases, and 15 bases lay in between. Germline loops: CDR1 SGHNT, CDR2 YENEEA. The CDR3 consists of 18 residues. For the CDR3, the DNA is TGTGCCAGCAGCTTAGAGGGTTTCGTAGCGTTAGCCAAAAACATTCAGTACTTC. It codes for CASSLEGFVALAKNIQYF.

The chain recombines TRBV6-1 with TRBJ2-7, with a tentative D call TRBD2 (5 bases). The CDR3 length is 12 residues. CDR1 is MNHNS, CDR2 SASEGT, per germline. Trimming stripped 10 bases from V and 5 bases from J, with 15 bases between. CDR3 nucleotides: TGTGCCATCGGCCCCGGGGTCGACGAGCAGTACTTC. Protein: CAIGPGVDEQYF.

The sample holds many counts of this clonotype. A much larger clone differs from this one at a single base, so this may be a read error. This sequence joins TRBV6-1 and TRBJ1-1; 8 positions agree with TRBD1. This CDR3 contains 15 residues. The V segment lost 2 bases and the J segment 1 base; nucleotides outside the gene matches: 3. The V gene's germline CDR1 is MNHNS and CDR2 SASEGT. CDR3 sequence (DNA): TGTGCCAGCAGTGAAAGGACAGGGTCGAACACTGAAGCTTTCTTT. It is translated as CASSERTGSNTEAFF.

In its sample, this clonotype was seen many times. The CDR3, as DNA: TGTGCCAGCAGTGGGGCCGGGACAGGGATTTTCTACGAGCAGTACTTC. Encoded protein: CASSGAGTGIFYEQYF. The rearrangement links TRBV28 to TRBJ2-7; 9 nucleotides agree with TRBD1. The CDR3 is made up of 16 amino acids. Germline lookup yields CDR1 MDHEN and CDR2 SYDVKM. The V and J ends lost 5 bases and 3 bases, in that order; junction bases with no gene match: 11.

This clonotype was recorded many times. The CDR3 spells CATKLGVNQPQHF. Written as DNA, the CDR3 is TGTGCCACCAAGCTAGGGGTTAATCAGCCCCAGCATTTT. The V and J genes are TRBV15 and TRBJ1-5; D is perhaps TRBD1 (5 bases). Trimming removed 7 bases from V and 4 bases from J, with 11 bases in between. Germline V gene sequence: CDR1 LNHNV, CDR2 YYDKDF (reference sequence). CDR3 size: 13 residues.

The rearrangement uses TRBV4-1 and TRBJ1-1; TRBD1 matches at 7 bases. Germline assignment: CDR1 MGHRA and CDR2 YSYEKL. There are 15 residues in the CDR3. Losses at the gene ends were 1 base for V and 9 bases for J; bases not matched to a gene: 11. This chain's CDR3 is CASSQGRTGLRKAFF. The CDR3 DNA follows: TGCGCCAGCAGCCAAGGGAGGACAGGTTTGCGGAAAGCTTTCTTT.